This TCR beta chain was recovered during a study of OX40 agonist ivuxolimab in advanced cancers. Study-level information: Ivuxolimab, which is an agonistic anti-OX40 (CD134) antibody, was administered to the patients. Findings of the study overall: Within 6 weeks, CD4+ and CD8+ blood T cells expanded clonally at 0.1 to 3.0 mg/kg. Not determined was the antigen specificity of the expanded peripheral T cells. With doses of 0.1-3.0 mg/kg, partial responders showed among the lowest clonal expansion.

Note on this clone: Its antigen remains unidentified.

Profiled with immunoSEQ multiplex PCR; TCRdb holds only in-frame clones, not every one. The table has roughly 100,000 clones, around 89% seen once. The material sequenced was CD4+ or CD8+ T cells sorted from blood, taken in a trial of the OX40 agonist ivuxolimab. The clonotype comes from an adult with an advanced solid tumor such as melanoma, head and neck, liver or kidney cancer.

The DNA of the CDR3 is TGTGCCAGCAGCTTGGGTCCAGGGGGCGCATCTGGAAACACCATATATTTT. Its protein is CASSLGPGGASGNTIYF. The genes are TRBV5-6 and TRBJ1-3; 8 bases are shared with TRBD1. The CDR3 totals 17 residues. The V gene's germline CDR1 is SGHDT and CDR2 YYEEEE. J was trimmed by 1 base and V by 0 bases; bases with no gene match: 6.